The next 13 T cell receptor beta chains were all read from a single sample in a study of cytomegalovirus exposure and HLA in healthy donors. The PCR was carried out with 60 Vbeta primers and 13 Jbeta primers. Produced via immunoSEQ multiplex PCR; TCRdb's table is partial and in-frame only. The data show fewer than 110,000 clones, around 77% seen once. Sequencing was done on a sample of PBMCs. The receptors shown here come from a male donor in good health and CMV-seronegative.

The gene calls are TRBV27 and TRBJ1-5, with TRBD1 identical over 7 bases. This CDR3 region has 15 residues. With V trimmed by 5 bases and J by 2 bases, 6 bases remained unmatched. In germline, CDR1 is MNHEY, CDR2 SMNVEV (reference sequence). The CDR3 DNA sequence: TGTGCCAGCAGTCCACAGGGGTTGGGCAATCAGCCCCAGCATTTT. Translating it yields CASSPQGLGNQPQHF.

The rearrangement links TRBV2 to TRBJ2-7, with 8 bases fitting TRBD2. The length of the CDR3 is 14 residues. The germline V gene encodes CDR1 SNHLY and CDR2 FYNNEI. After removal of 5 bases from V and 2 bases from J, the junction contained 5 bases not matched to a gene. This CDR3 is CASSRSGRPYEQYF. In nucleotides, the CDR3 is TGTGCCAGCAGTCGAAGCGGGAGACCCTACGAGCAGTACTTC.

V gene TRBV5-1 combines with J gene TRBJ1-3; the D is unclear. The CDR3 consists of 15 residues. CDR1 is SGHRS and CDR2 is YFSETQ in the germline V gene. V was cut by 4 bases and J by 0 bases, with 11 bases left in between. CDR3 sequence: CASSQTAYSGNTIYF. The CDR3 coding sequence is TGCGCCAGCAGCCAAACAGCTTACTCTGGAAACACCATATATTTT. Filled out from reference TRBV5-1 and TRBJ1-3, the complete variable domain reads KAGVTQTPRYLIKTRGQQVTLSCSPISGHRSVSWYQQTPGQGLQFLFEYFSETQRNKGNFPGRFSGRQFSNSRSEMNVSTLELGDSALYLCASSQTAYSGNTIYFGEGSWLTVV.

V and J are TRBV25-1 and TRBJ2-1, with 9 bases identical to TRBD2. CDR3 size: 15 residues. Germline values: CDR1 MGHDK, CDR2 SYGVNS. V gave up 2 bases and J gave up 8 bases; unmatched junction bases: 7. The DNA for the CDR3 is TGTGCCAGCAGTGAAGGGCGGCGGGAGGGAGATGAGCAGTTCTTC. This encodes CASSEGRREGDEQFF.

This chain connects TRBV5-1 to TRBJ2-1, with 7 positions matching TRBD1. The V segment lost 0 bases and the J segment 8 bases; nucleotides outside the gene matches: 5. Germline CDR1 reads SGHRS; CDR2 reads YFSETQ. The CDR3 spans 14 residues. The CDR3, as DNA: TGCGCCAGCAGCTTGGCTAACACAGGGGATGAGCAGTTCTTC. It translates to CASSLANTGDEQFF.

The chain recombines TRBV7-9 with TRBJ2-1, with unresolved D. V gave up 5 bases and J gave up 9 bases, with 11 bases separating them. Germline CDR1 and CDR2: SEHNR and FQNEAQ (reference sequence). CDR3 length equals 12 residues. CDR3: CASSVVSGEQFF. The CDR3 DNA reads TGTGCCAGCAGCGTGGTGTCCGGTGAGCAGTTCTTC. The full variable domain, with the rest looked up from reference TRBV7-9 and TRBJ2-1, is DTGVSQNPRHKITKRGQNVTFRCDPISEHNRLYWYRQTLGQGPEFLTYFQNEAQLEKSRLLSDRFSAERPKGSFSTLEIQRTEQGDSAMYLCASSVVSGEQFFGPGTRLTVL.

CDR3 bases: TGTGCCAGCAACCCAAGGGGGGGTGATGAGCAGTTCTTC. As protein: CASNPRGGDEQFF. The chain couples TRBV7-9 to TRBJ2-1; perhaps TRBD2 as D (7 bases). The CDR3 has 13 amino acids. Trimming stripped 7 bases from V and 8 bases from J, with 15 bases between. Germline V gene sequence: CDR1 SEHNR, CDR2 FQNEAQ (reference sequence).

The chain employs TRBV4-2 and TRBJ2-7; D is ambiguous. Germline V gives CDR1 LGHNA, CDR2 YNFKEQ. The CDR3 is 13 amino acids. Trimming removed 5 bases from V and 0 bases from J, with 8 bases in between. The CDR3 sequence: CASSYSYSYEQYF. The CDR3 DNA is TGTGCCAGCAGCTACAGCTACTCCTACGAGCAGTACTTC.

This clone has a handful of counts. The V and J genes are TRBV4-1 and TRBJ1-5; tentatively, D is TRBD1 (6 bases). The CDR3 has 16 amino acids. V was cut by 3 bases and J by 2 bases, with 14 bases left in between. Germline values: CDR1 MGHRA, CDR2 YSYEKL. The CDR3 spells CASSQGEGGGNQPQHF. CDR3 DNA: TGCGCCAGCAGCCAGGGGGAAGGGGGAGGCAATCAGCCCCAGCATTTT.

The chain carries TRBV28 and TRBJ2-7; D remains ambiguous. V gave up 5 bases and J gave up 1 base, with 3 bases separating them. This CDR3 is 11 amino acids long. CDR1 is MDHEN and CDR2 is SYDVKM in the germline V gene. The CDR3 DNA is TGTGCCAGCAGTCAATCCTACGAGCAGTACTTC. This gives the protein CASSQSYEQYF.

This clone appeared once. V gene TRBV7-6 combines with J gene TRBJ2-1; 8 bases map to TRBD2. Germline CDR1 reads SGHVS; CDR2 reads FNYEAQ. The CDR3 contains 15 residues. V lost 2 bases to trimming and J lost 9 bases; unmatched junction nucleotides: 9. In DNA, the CDR3 is TGTGCCAGCAGCTTAAACGCGGGAGGAATAGGTGAGCAGTTCTTC. As protein: CASSLNAGGIGEQFF.

This clone was detected once. The V call is TRBV5-1, the J call TRBJ1-1, with D possibly being TRBD1 (5 bases). CDR1 is SGHRS and CDR2 is YFSETQ in the germline V gene. The CDR3 consists of 17 residues. V lost 2 bases to trimming and J lost 0 bases, with 17 bases between them. CDR3 protein: CASSLRGEGIMNTEAFF. Here the CDR3 DNA reads TGCGCCAGCAGCTTAAGAGGGGAGGGGATTATGAACACTGAAGCTTTCTTT.

As DNA, the CDR3 is TGTGCCAGCAGAGACTGGACAGGGTCCTACGAGCAGTACTTC. Translating gives CASRDWTGSYEQYF. The chain couples TRBV28 to TRBJ2-7, with 8 bases matching TRBD1. The CDR3 is 14 amino acids. V was clipped by 6 bases and J by 1 base; unmatched bases: 5. The germline V gene encodes CDR1 MDHEN and CDR2 SYDVKM.